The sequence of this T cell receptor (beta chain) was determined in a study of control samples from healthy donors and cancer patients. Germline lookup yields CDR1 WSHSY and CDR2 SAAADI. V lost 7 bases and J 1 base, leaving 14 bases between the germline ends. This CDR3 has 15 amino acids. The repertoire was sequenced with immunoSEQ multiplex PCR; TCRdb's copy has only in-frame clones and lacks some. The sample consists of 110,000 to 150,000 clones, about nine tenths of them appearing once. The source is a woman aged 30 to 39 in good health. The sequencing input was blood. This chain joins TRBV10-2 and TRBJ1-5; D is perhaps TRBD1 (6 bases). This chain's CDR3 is CASKGGMGSNQPQHF. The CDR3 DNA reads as TGCGCCAGCAAGGGGGGGATGGGCAGCAATCAGCCCCAGCATTTT.